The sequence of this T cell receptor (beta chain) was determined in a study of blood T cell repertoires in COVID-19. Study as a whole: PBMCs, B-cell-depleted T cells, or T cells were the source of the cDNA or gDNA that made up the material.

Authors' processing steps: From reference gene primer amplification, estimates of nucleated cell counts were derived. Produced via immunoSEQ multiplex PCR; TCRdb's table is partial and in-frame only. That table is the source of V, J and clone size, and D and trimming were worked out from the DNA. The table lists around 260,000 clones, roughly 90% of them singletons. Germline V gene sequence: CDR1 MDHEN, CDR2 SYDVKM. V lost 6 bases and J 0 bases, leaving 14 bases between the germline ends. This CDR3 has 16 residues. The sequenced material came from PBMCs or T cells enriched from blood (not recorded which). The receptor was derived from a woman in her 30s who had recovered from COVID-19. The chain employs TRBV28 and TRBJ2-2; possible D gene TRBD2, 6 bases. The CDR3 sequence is CASSQWDLTNTGELFF. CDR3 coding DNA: TGTGCCAGCAGCCAGTGGGACTTAACGAACACCGGGGAGCTGTTTTTT.